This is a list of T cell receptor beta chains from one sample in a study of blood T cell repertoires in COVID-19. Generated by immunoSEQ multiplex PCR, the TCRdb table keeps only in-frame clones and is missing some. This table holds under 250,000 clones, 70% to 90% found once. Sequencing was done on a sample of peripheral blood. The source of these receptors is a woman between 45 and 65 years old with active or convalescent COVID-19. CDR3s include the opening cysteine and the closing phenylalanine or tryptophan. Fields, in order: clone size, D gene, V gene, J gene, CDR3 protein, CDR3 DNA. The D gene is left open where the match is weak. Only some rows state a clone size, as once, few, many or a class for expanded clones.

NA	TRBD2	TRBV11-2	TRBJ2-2	CASRETSGGPGELFF	TGTGCCAGCAGAGAGACTAGCGGGGGTCCCGGGGAGCTGTTTTTT
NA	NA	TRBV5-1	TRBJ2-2	CASSLFRANTGELFF	TGCGCCAGCAGCTTATTCAGGGCGAACACCGGGGAGCTGTTTTTT
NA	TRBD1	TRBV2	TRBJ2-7	CASSLDRSYEQYF	TGTGCCAGCAGCTTGGACAGGTCCTACGAGCAGTACTTC
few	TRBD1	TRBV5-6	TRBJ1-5	CASSFTSRGPRRNQPQHF	TGTGCCAGCAGCTTTACCTCCAGGGGGCCTCGGCGCAATCAGCCCCAGCATTTT
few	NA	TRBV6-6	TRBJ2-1	CASSGLPYNEQFF	TGTGCCAGCAGCGGACTCCCATACAATGAGCAGTTCTTC
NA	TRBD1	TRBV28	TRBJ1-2	CASSFPSGGKAGYTF	TGTGCCAGCAGTTTCCCCTCAGGGGGAAAGGCGGGCTACACCTTC
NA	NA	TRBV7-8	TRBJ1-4	CASSPETGKLFF	TGTGCCAGCAGCCCCGAAACAGGGAAACTGTTTTTT
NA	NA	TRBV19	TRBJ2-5	CASSIEASGETQYF	TGTGCCAGTAGTATAGAGGCCAGTGGAGAGACCCAGTACTTC
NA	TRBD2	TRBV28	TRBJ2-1	CASSSLGLAAYNEQFF	TGTGCCAGCAGTTCCCTTGGACTAGCAGCGTACAATGAGCAGTTCTTC
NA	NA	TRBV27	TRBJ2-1	CASSLNRYNEQFF	TGTGCCAGCAGTCTAAACCGTTACAATGAGCAGTTCTTC
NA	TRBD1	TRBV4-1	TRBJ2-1	CASSRVPGQSYNEQFF	TGCGCCAGCAGCCGTGTACCGGGACAGAGTTACAATGAGCAGTTCTTC
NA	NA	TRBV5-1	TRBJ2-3	CASSLGAGKSTDTQYF	TGCGCCAGCAGCTTGGGGGCAGGGAAAAGCACAGATACGCAGTATTTT
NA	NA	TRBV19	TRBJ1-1	CASTFGTAENTEAFF	TGTGCCAGTACCTTCGGTACCGCGGAGAACACTGAAGCTTTCTTT
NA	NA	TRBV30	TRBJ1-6	CAWSPETDNSPLHF	TGTGCCTGGAGTCCGGAGACAGATAATTCACCCCTCCACTTT
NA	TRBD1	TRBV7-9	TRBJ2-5	CASSLSLKLSDRARQTQYF	TGTGCCAGCAGCTTATCCCTTAAACTTTCGGACAGGGCTCGTCAGACCCAGTACTTC
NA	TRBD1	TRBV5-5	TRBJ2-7	CASSPGRAGGFDEQYF	TGTGCCAGCAGCCCCGGTCGGGCAGGGGGCTTCGACGAGCAGTACTTC
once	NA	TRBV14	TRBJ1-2	CASSPLFFYGYTF	TGTGCCAGCAGCCCCCTGTTTTTCTATGGCTACACCTTC
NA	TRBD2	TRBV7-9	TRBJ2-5	CASSPGTSDFTKTQYF	TGTGCCAGCAGCCCCGGGACTAGCGACTTTACAAAGACCCAGTACTTC
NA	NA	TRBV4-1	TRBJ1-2	CASSQEPGFLYGYTF	TGCGCCAGCAGCCAAGAGCCAGGGTTCCTCTATGGCTACACCTTC
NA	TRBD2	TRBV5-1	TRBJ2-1	CASSSGTSEYNEQFF	TGCGCCAGCAGCTCGGGGACTAGCGAGTACAATGAGCAGTTCTTC
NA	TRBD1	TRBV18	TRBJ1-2	CASSPSLSDRVSYGYTF	TGTGCCAGCTCACCGAGCCTATCAGACAGGGTGAGCTATGGCTACACCTTC
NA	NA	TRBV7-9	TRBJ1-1	CASSPGGGLTEAFF	TGTGCCAGCAGTCCCGGGGGAGGGCTTACTGAAGCTTTCTTT
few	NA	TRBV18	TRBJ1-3	CASTATVLRSGNTIYF	TGTGCCAGCACAGCAACGGTCCTACGCTCTGGAAACACCATATATTTT
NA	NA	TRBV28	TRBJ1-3	CASSLFRAQGNTIYF	TGTGCCAGCAGTCTCTTCAGGGCGCAAGGAAACACCATATATTTT
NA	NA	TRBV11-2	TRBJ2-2	CASSFLREPGELFF	TGTGCCAGCAGCTTTCTGCGTGAACCTGGGGAGCTGTTTTTT
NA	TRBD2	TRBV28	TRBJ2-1	CASSSGLAGEYNEQFF	TGTGCCAGCAGTTCCGGACTAGCGGGGGAATACAATGAGCAGTTCTTC
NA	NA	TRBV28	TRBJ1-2	CASTQTKGYGYTF	TGTGCCAGCACCCAGACTAAGGGCTATGGCTACACCTTC
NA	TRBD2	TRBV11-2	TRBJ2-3	CASTLLAGGPDTQYF	TGTGCCAGCACCCTTTTAGCGGGGGGACCAGATACGCAGTATTTT
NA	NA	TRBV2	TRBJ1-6	CASTNRGSYNSPLHF	TGTGCCAGCACCAATCGGGGGTCCTATAATTCACCCCTCCACTTT
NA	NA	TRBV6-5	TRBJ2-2	CASTITGTGELFF	TGTGCCAGCACGATTACAGGCACCGGGGAGCTGTTTTTT
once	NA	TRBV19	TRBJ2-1	CASSIGGAGGYNEQFF	TGTGCCAGTAGTATAGGTGGGGCAGGAGGGTACAATGAGCAGTTCTTC
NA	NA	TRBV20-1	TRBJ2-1	CSARASAEQFF	TGCAGTGCTAGAGCTAGCGCTGAGCAGTTCTTC
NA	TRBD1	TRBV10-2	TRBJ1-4	CASSDGQGGRNEKLFF	TGCGCCAGCAGTGACGGACAGGGGGGCCGAAATGAAAAACTGTTTTTT
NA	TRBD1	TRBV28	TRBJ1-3	CASRGTGGAGNTIYF	TGTGCCAGCAGAGGGACAGGCGGGGCTGGAAACACCATATATTTT
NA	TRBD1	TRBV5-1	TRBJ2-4	CASSLLKGQGNVAKNIQYF	TGCGCCAGCAGCCTCCTAAAGGGACAGGGAAATGTGGCCAAAAACATTCAGTACTTC
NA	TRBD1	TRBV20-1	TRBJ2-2	CSADRVGELFF	TGCAGTGCTGACAGGGTCGGGGAGCTGTTTTTT
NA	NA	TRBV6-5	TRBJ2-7	CASRSERRGSYEQYF	TGTGCCAGCAGATCAGAACGAAGAGGATCCTACGAGCAGTACTTC
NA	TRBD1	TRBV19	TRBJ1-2	CASSLPGQGEYGYTF	TGTGCCAGTAGTTTACCGGGACAGGGGGAATATGGCTACACCTTC
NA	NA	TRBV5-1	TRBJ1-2	CASSPQGHDGGYTF	TGCGCCAGCAGCCCCCAGGGCCACGACGGTGGCTACACCTTC
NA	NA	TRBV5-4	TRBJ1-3	CASSLSRGNTIYF	TGTGCCAGCAGCTTGAGTAGAGGAAACACCATATATTTT
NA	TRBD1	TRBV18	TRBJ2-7	CASSQPGTAYEQYF	TGTGCCAGCTCTCAACCCGGGACAGCCTACGAGCAGTACTTC
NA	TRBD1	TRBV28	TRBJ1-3	CASSLGQGDSGNTIYF	TGTGCCAGCAGTTTGGGCCAGGGGGACTCTGGAAACACCATATATTTT
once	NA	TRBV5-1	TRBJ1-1	CASRQPGRGAEAFF	TGCGCCAGCAGACAGCCGGGACGCGGGGCTGAAGCTTTCTTT
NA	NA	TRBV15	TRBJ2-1	CATRGRRNNEQFF	TGTGCCACCAGGGGTCGGCGGAACAATGAGCAGTTCTTC
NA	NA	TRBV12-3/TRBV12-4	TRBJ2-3	CASSFRQADTQYF	TGTGCCAGCAGTTTCAGACAGGCAGATACGCAGTATTTT
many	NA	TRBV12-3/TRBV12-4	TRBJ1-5	CASSFPGNQPQHF	TGTGCCAGCAGTTTCCCAGGGAATCAGCCCCAGCATTTT